The entry below gives a single T cell receptor beta chain sequence along with its context. The sample comes from a study of beta chain features in type 1 diabetes. Deletions cut 1 base from V and 2 bases from J, with 0 bases between. This CDR3 is built from 12 residues. The germline gives CDR1 SGHAT, CDR2 FQNNGV. Isolated RNA was reverse transcribed in full, so expressed TCRB transcripts were sequenced. The protocol was immunoSEQ multiplex PCR, while the TCRdb copy is restricted to in-frame clones and leaves out a portion. The sample holds about 470,000 clones, about 30% seen once. This clonotype originated in a man between 18 and 35 years old in good health. What was sequenced was naive CD4+ T cells from blood. The V call is TRBV11-2, the J call TRBJ1-5; D is undetermined. Here the CDR3 reads CASSLGNQPQHF. The CDR3 DNA sequence: TGTGCCAGCAGCTTAGGCAATCAGCCCCAGCATTTT.